This TCR beta chain appears in the sequencing data of a study of blood T cell repertoires in COVID-19. Study context: Sample material is recorded as cDNA or gDNA derived from T cells, B-cell-depleted T cells, or PBMCs.

Per the original data handling: From reference gene primer amplification, estimates of nucleated cell counts were derived. The assay was immunoSEQ multiplex PCR, and TCRdb's table has in-frame clones only and misses some. The DNA was the basis for D and trimming; V, J and clone size are from that table. Here the sample spans some 340,000 clones, around 82% being singletons. The ends lost 8 bases at V and 2 bases at J; junction bases unmatched: 12. The V gene's germline CDR1 is SNHLY and CDR2 FYNNEI. This CDR3 spans 16 amino acids. Sequenced: peripheral blood. This sequence was found in a man in his thirties or forties with active or convalescent COVID-19. The chain links TRBV2 to TRBJ2-3, with TRBD1 identical over 8 bases. The DNA for the CDR3 is TGTGCCAGCTCTCCTTGGGTGGACAGGGACACAGATACGCAGTATTTT. Protein: CASSPWVDRDTDTQYF. The full variable domain, in which reference TRBV2 and TRBJ2-3 provide the parts outside the CDR3, is EPEVTQTPSHQVTQMGQEVILRCVPISNHLYFYWYRQILGQKVEFLVSFYNNEISEKSEIFDDQFSVERPDGSNFTLKIRSTKLEDSAMYFCASSPWVDRDTDTQYFGPGTRLTVL.